This TCR beta chain was documented in a study of blood T cells in healthy people across ages. Germline CDR1 SGHRS, CDR2 YFSETQ. With V trimmed by 5 bases and J by 4 bases, 6 bases remained unmatched. This CDR3 contains 14 residues. A second PCR of about 6 to 11 cycles used a sample-barcoded 5' primer and a J-beta primer mix. Every cDNA was tagged by a template-switch adaptor with 12 random nucleotides. TCRdb re-called the 5' RACE reads through MiXCR, storing one row per CDR3 protein. The sample includes around 1,500,000 distinct CDR3 sequences, over 25% of them seen just once. This clonotype originated in a woman between 25 and 40 years old in good health. The chain links TRBV5-1 to TRBJ1-1, with 9 bases aligning to TRBD1. The sample was blood. The CDR3 loop is CASRPGTGSTEAFF. CDR3 sequence (DNA): TGCGCCAGCAGACCCGGGACAGGGTCCACTGAAGCTTTCTTT.